The 24 T cell receptor delta chains reported below all come from one sample, sequenced in a study of gamma-delta chains in newborns, infants, children (dated by TCRdb to about 2019). Sequencing was carried out with an Illumina MiSeq. TCRdb reran clone calling on the public reads with CATT; rows sharing one DNA sequence were then combined. A total of more than 3,000 delta-chain clones appear in this sample, approximately 4.3% of them only once. The ten largest clonotypes hold 5% to 7% of the sample. Material for sequencing was blood. The source of these receptors is a child who was a newborn, infant or young child, either healthy, febrile or measles-vaccinated (not recorded which).

Note on this clone: With only one base between it and a far larger clone, this is likely a read error. Other DNA sequences in this specimen translate into the identical CDR3. This chain uses TRDV2 with TRDJ1; 7 bases line up with TRDD3. This CDR3 is built from 21 residues. Losses at the gene ends were 0 bases for V and 2 bases for J; bases not matched to a gene: 23. Per the germline V gene, CDR1 is GEAIGNYY and CDR2 is EKD. CDR3 region: CACDTVIGPRAGGIPTDKLIF. CDR3 sequence (DNA): TGTGCCTGTGACACCGTTATAGGCCCGAGGGCTGGGGGTATACCGACCGATAAACTCATCTTT.

This clone is categorized as medium-sized. The chain has TRDV1 and TRDJ1, with 10 bases lining up with TRDD3. The CDR3 contains 15 residues. Germline CDR1 TSWWSYY, CDR2 QGS. J was trimmed by 10 bases and V by 1 base; bases with no gene match: 9. CDR3 nucleotides: TGTGCTCTTGGGGAACCCGGGTTTACTGGGGGATTACTCATCTTT. Amino acids: CALGEPGFTGGLLIF.

This clone is large within its sample. This sample includes further DNA sequences coding for the same CDR3. The V and J genes are TRDV2 and TRDJ2; 8 nucleotides agree with TRDD3. The germline V gene encodes CDR1 GEAIGNYY and CDR2 EKD. Trimming cost V 3 bases and J 0 bases; bases outside gene matches: 8. The CDR3 sequence is 17 residues long. CDR3 amino acids: CACDRLGGEALTAQLFF. Written as DNA, the CDR3 is TGTGCCTGTGACCGACTGGGGGGAGAAGCTTTGACAGCACAACTCTTCTTT.

This clone was observed a few times. A read error is possible here, since a much larger clone lies one base away. The chain combines TRDV2 with TRDJ1, with 12 nucleotides matching TRDD3. In germline, CDR1 is GEAIGNYY, CDR2 EKD. The CDR3 is made up of 19 amino acids. CDR3 region: CAGDTVLRTGGYLTDKLIF. The DNA of the CDR3 is TGTGCCGGTGACACCGTGCTACGGACTGGGGGATACCTGACCGATAAACTCATCTTT.

This clone was counted only a few times. A much larger clonotype is one base distant, so this may be a read error. The identical CDR3 is also encoded by other nucleotide sequences in the sample. In DNA form, the CDR3 reads TGTGCCTGTGACACGGCTGGGGGAAGCTCCTGGGACACCCGACAGATGTTTTTC. Translating gives CACDTAGGSSWDTRQMFF. V is TRDV2 and J is TRDJ3, with TRDD3 matching over 8 bases. There are 18 residues in the CDR3. Germline loops: CDR1 GEAIGNYY, CDR2 EKD. The V gene end was trimmed by 1 base and the J gene end by 0 bases; junction bases not matched to a gene: 4.

Worth noting for this clone: A single base separates this from a much larger clone, so it may be a read error. Other DNA sequences within the sample encode an identical CDR3. V gene TRDV2 combines with J gene TRDJ1, with 9 bases fitting TRDD3. Germline V gene data show CDR1 as GEAIGNYY and CDR2 as EKD. The CDR3 runs 16 residues. The CDR3 DNA reads TGTGCCTGTGACGCACTGGGGGAACCGTACACTGATAAACTCATCTTT. Amino acid sequence: CACDALGEPYTDKLIF.

This clone was seen a few times. A read error may be the cause here, since a much bigger clone is one base away. This specimen includes other DNA sequences encoding the same CDR3. This sequence joins TRDV2 and TRDJ1; 9 positions agree with TRDD3. Germline CDR1 GEAIGNYY, CDR2 EKD. The CDR3 has 19 residues. The J segment lost 5 bases and the V segment lost 3 bases, leaving 21 bases of the junction unmatched. The CDR3 DNA follows: TGTGCCTGTGACCAAATATACACTGGGGGACATACCTCCACTGATAAACTCATCTTT. It codes for CACDQIYTGGHTSTDKLIF.

As for this clone: The translation of this DNA and the TCRdb protein of a much larger clone differ at residue 11, probably owing to a read error; the protein shown here is translated from the DNA. The gene calls are TRDV2 and TRDJ1; TRDD3 agrees at 8 bases. Trimming at V came to 4 bases and at J to 3 bases, leaving 12 bases not matched to a gene. CDR3 length: 16 residues. Germline V gene data show CDR1 as GEAIGNYY and CDR2 as EKD. The CDR3: CACDQLGGNYADKLIF. In DNA, the CDR3 is TGTGCCTGTGATCAACTGGGGGGTAATTACGCCGATAAACTCATCTTT.

The rearrangement joins TRDV2 to TRDJ3; 13 bases line up with TRDD3. This CDR3 is built from 20 residues. Germline assignment: CDR1 GEAIGNYY and CDR2 EKD. V lost 5 bases to trimming and J lost 0 bases; unmatched junction nucleotides: 9. The CDR3 DNA reads TGTGCCTGTGTCCCACTGGGGGATACGGGGAGCTCCTGGGACACCCGACAGATGTTTTTC. Protein sequence: CACVPLGDTGSSWDTRQMFF.

The V call is TRDV2, the J call TRDJ1, with D possibly being TRDD3 (6 bases). V lost 4 bases, J lost 2 bases, and 25 bases lay in between. The CDR3 is 18 residues long. Germline lookup yields CDR1 GEAIGNYY and CDR2 EKD. The chain's CDR3 is CACEPLTGRPRATDKLIF. The CDR3 coding sequence is TGTGCCTGTGAACCCCTTACTGGGAGGCCTAGGGCTACCGATAAACTCATCTTT.

Concerning this clone itself: Being one base from a much bigger clone, this may be a read error. The J gene is TRDJ1, the V gene TRDV2; 11 nucleotides line up with TRDD3. The CDR3 extends over 17 amino acids. The V and J ends lost 1 base and 4 bases, in that order; junction bases with no gene match: 10. Looked up from germline, CDR1 is GEAIGNYY and CDR2 is EKD. The CDR3 reads CACDTLGDTLDIDKLIF. The CDR3 region has the DNA TGTGCCTGTGACACTCTGGGGGATACTTTGGACATCGATAAACTCATCTTT.

This clone is labeled as medium-sized (0.01 to 0.1%). The chain is built from TRDV2 and TRDJ1; TRDD3 aligns across 12 bases. Trimming at V came to 0 bases and at J to 0 bases, leaving 10 bases not matched to a gene. CDR1 and CDR2 from the germline V gene are GEAIGNYY and EKD. This CDR3 is 19 amino acids long. In nucleotides, the CDR3 is TGTGCCTGTGACACCCTTACTGGGGGATACCCTTCGTACACCGATAAACTCATCTTT. Translation gives CACDTLTGGYPSYTDKLIF.

A remark on this clone: This may stem from a read error, because a much larger clone lies one nucleotide away. The V call is TRDV2, the J call TRDJ3; D is ambiguous. The CDR3 covers 20 residues. Germline loops: CDR1 GEAIGNYY, CDR2 EKD. The CDR3 reads CAWDTGFVGSSSWDTRQMFF. CDR3 DNA: TGTGCCTGGGACACCGGGTTCGTTGGGAGCAGCTCCTGGGACACCCGACAGATGTTTTTC.

About this clone itself: Being one base from a much bigger clone, this may be a read error. The rearrangement joins TRDV2 to TRDJ1; D is possibly TRDD3 (5 bases). Looked up from germline, CDR1 is GEAIGNYY and CDR2 is EKD. Trimming left V 1 base short and J 5 bases short, with 25 bases between. This CDR3 is 18 amino acids long. The CDR3 DNA reads as TGTGCCTGTGACACGGTTGGGGAGGGCGTTCGGCGTTCGGATAAACTCATCTTT. As protein: CACDTVGEGVRRSDKLIF.

On this clone: A much larger clone differs by one base, so this may be a read error. The rearrangement joins TRDV2 to TRDJ1; the match to TRDD3 covers 10 bases. V shed 0 bases and J 3 bases; nucleotides not matched to a gene: 12. This CDR3 spans 18 amino acids. CDR1 is GEAIGNYY, CDR2 EKD, per germline. The CDR3 loop is CACDTLRTGGSVPDKLIF. CDR3 nucleotide sequence: TGTGCCTGTGACACCCTCCGTACTGGGGGATCCGTGCCCGATAAACTCATCTTT.

This clone was counted a few times. A much larger clone lies a single base off, so this may be a read error. This chain links TRDV2 with TRDJ1; 10 bases fit TRDD3. In germline, CDR1 is GEAIGNYY, CDR2 EKD. The length of the CDR3 is 15 residues. This chain's CDR3 is CARDPLGDFTDKLIF. CDR3 in DNA: TGTGCCCGTGACCCACTGGGGGATTTCACCGATAAACTCATCTTT.

The table lists this clone with a few counts. A much larger clone differs from this one at a single base, so this may be a read error. The same CDR3 also results from other DNA sequences found in this sample. The V gene is TRDV2, the J gene TRDJ1, with D maybe TRDD3 (6 bases). The CDR3 spans 16 residues. CDR1 and CDR2 from the germline V gene are GEAIGNYY and EKD. CDR3 region: CACVALGPPSTDKLIF. In nucleotides, the CDR3 is TGTGCTTGTGTCGCCCTGGGGCCCCCTTCCACCGATAAACTCATCTTT.

To note about this clone: A clone one base away is much larger, so this may be a read error. The same CDR3 arises from other DNA sequences in this sample as well. The J gene is TRDJ3, the V gene TRDV2; D is unresolved. The CDR3 runs 19 residues. Germline CDR1 and CDR2: GEAIGNYY and EKD. V was shortened by 0 bases and J by 1 base, with 15 bases between the two germline ends. The CDR3 nucleotides read TGTGCCTGTGACACCGTCCTTGGCCTGGTATCCTGGGACACCCGACAGATGTTTTTC. Its protein is CACDTVLGLVSWDTRQMFF.

By share of the sample, this clone is medium-sized (0.01 to 0.1%). The chain recombines TRDV2 with TRDJ1; 8 bases are a match to TRDD3. J lost 1 base, V lost 3 bases, and 15 bases had no gene match. The CDR3 sequence is 18 residues long. Germline CDR1 and CDR2: GEAIGNYY and EKD. CDR3 protein: CACDALNSLGASTDKLIF. Written as DNA, the CDR3 is TGTGCCTGTGACGCCCTTAACTCACTGGGGGCCTCCACCGATAAACTCATCTTT.

Concerning this clone: The protein recorded in TCRdb matches a much larger clone and deviates from this DNA's translation at residue 11, suggesting a read error; the protein here is obtained by translating the DNA. The J gene is TRDJ1, the V gene TRDV2, with 7 bases fitting TRDD3. The CDR3 is 15 residues long. Germline V CDR1 and CDR2: GEAIGNYY, EKD. V shed 0 bases, J shed 7 bases, and the junction held 10 bases outside the gene matches. The CDR3 region has the DNA TGTGCCTGTGACACCCTTGCTACTGGGGAAGTTAAACTCATCTTT. Translation gives CACDTLATGEVKLIF.

This clone was observed a few times. A far larger clone is only one base removed, so a read error is likely. V gene TRDV2 combines with J gene TRDJ1; a possible D gene is TRDD3 (5 bases). Germline V CDR1 and CDR2: GEAIGNYY, EKD. V dropped 2 bases and J dropped 0 bases, with 9 bases sitting between them. This CDR3 is 14 amino acids long. CDR3 nucleotide sequence: TGTGCCTGTGACATACCGGGGGACACCGATAAACTCATCTTT. This sequence encodes CACDIPGDTDKLIF.

A remark on this clone: A much larger clone differs by one base, so this may be a read error. The same CDR3 is also encoded by other DNA sequences in this sample. This chain joins TRDV2 and TRDJ3, with 13 bases matching TRDD3. This CDR3 has 18 amino acids. The germline gives CDR1 GEAIGNYY, CDR2 EKD. The CDR3 DNA reads TGCGCCTGTGACAATACTGGGGGATACGCCTGGGACACCCGACAGATGTTTTTC. Protein sequence: CACDNTGGYAWDTRQMFF.

This clone was seen a handful of times. Given a much more abundant clone one base away, this may be a read error. This specimen includes other DNA sequences encoding the same CDR3. V is TRDV2 and J is TRDJ3; 10 positions match TRDD3. The CDR3 has 20 amino acids. The trim removed 3 bases at V and 5 bases at J, leaving 15 bases unmatched. Looked up from germline, CDR1 is GEAIGNYY and CDR2 is EKD. The CDR3 DNA reads as TGTGCCTGTGACCCCCTACTGGGGGATTTCGGTTCCAGGGACACCCGACAGATGTTTTTC. Translated, it gives CACDPLLGDFGSRDTRQMFF.

In regard to this clone: This may be a read error: a much more frequent sequence differs by one nucleotide. The J gene is TRDJ1, the V gene TRDV2, with TRDD3 matching over 10 bases. The CDR3 loop spans 19 amino acids. Unmatched junction bases numbered 13, after V lost 0 bases and J lost 1 base. The germline gives CDR1 GEAIGNYY, CDR2 EKD. CDR3 sequence: CACDTVLRGDTLSTDKLIF. The CDR3 coding sequence is TGTGCCTGTGACACCGTGTTGAGGGGGGATACGTTGTCCACCGATAAACTCATCTTT.